Listed here are 10 T cell receptor beta chains from one sample, sequenced in a study of regulatory T cells in long-lasting Graves disease. CDR3-region Arm-PCR and iRepertoire HTBI primers produced the TCR beta libraries. TCRdb passed the multiplex PCR reads through MiXCR, listing each CDR3 protein once. Altogether around 360,000 distinct CDR3 sequences are present, 15% to 20% being singletons, with the ten largest covering around 20%. Time point: newly diagnosed GD, antithyroid drugs for less than 3 months. TCR sequences were obtained from RNA taken from PBMCs. The same data also went into a second study, on T cells in Graves' hyperthyroidism and ophthalmopathy.

The starting material was peripheral blood mononuclear cells (PBMCs), obtained at new diagnosis, from a patient treated with antithyroid drugs. The origin of the receptors is a woman aged 18-35 years with Graves disease.

The V gene is TRBV2, the J gene TRBJ2-7; 10 bases align to TRBD2. V trimming: 5 bases; J trimming: 7 bases; junction bases outside the gene matches: 11. This CDR3 has 15 residues. The germline CDR1 and CDR2 sequences are SNHLY and FYNNEI. The CDR3 sequence: CASSIASGSAGEQYF. The CDR3 nucleotides are TGTGCCAGCAGTATCGCTAGCGGGAGCGCCGGGGAGCAGTACTTC.

This clonotype was observed a handful of times. The chain carries TRBV5-1 and TRBJ1-4, with TRBD1 matching over 9 bases. The CDR3 spans 14 residues. Germline assignment: CDR1 SGHRS and CDR2 YFSETQ. The V gene end was trimmed by 3 bases and the J gene end by 7 bases; junction bases not matched to a gene: 4. CDR3 DNA: TGCGCCAGCAGCTGGGGACAGGGAGGTGAAAAACTGTTTTTT. Translation: CASSWGQGGEKLFF.

This clonotype appeared many times. The chain links TRBV2 to TRBJ2-1; TRBD2 matches 9 bases. V gave up 6 bases and J gave up 6 bases; unmatched junction bases: 9. Germline CDR1 and CDR2: SNHLY and FYNNEI. CDR3 length equals 15 residues. The CDR3 sequence: CASRAGLAPFNEQFF. CDR3 nucleotide sequence: TGTGCCAGCAGGGCGGGACTAGCCCCTTTCAATGAGCAGTTCTTC.

This clonotype was observed at least ten times. CDR3 DNA: TGTGCCAGCTCACTGGACACGTCCTATGGCTACACCTTC. Protein sequence: CASSLDTSYGYTF. V gene TRBV18 combines with J gene TRBJ1-2, with D perhaps matching TRBD1 (5 bases). Germline V CDR1 and CDR2: KGHSH, LQKENI. V was shortened by 4 bases and J by 4 bases, with 10 bases between the two germline ends. The CDR3 loop spans 13 amino acids.

The rearrangement joins TRBV10-3 to TRBJ2-3; 13 bases agree with TRBD2. V was pared by 10 bases and J by 3 bases, with 4 bases of the junction left unmatched. CDR1 is ENHRY, CDR2 SYGVKD, per germline. The CDR3 is 14 amino acids. The chain's CDR3 is CATWTSGGTDTQYF. In nucleotides, the CDR3 is TGTGCCACGTGGACTAGCGGGGGAACAGATACGCAGTATTTT.

This clonotype was observed many times. This chain uses TRBV28 with TRBJ1-2; the D is unclear. Germline CDR1 is MDHEN and CDR2 is SYDVKM. The CDR3 sequence is 12 residues long. V gave up 3 bases and J gave up 6 bases, with 8 bases separating them. CDR3 protein: CASSFAEHGYTF. DNA of the CDR3: TGTGCCAGCAGTTTTGCAGAGCATGGCTACACCTTC.

The table lists this clonotype with many counts. This chain links TRBV18 with TRBJ1-1, with TRBD1 as a possible D gene (5 bases). Trimming cost V 2 bases and J 3 bases, with 10 bases left between them. The CDR3 spans 14 residues. The germline CDR1 and CDR2 sequences are KGHSH and LQKENI. CDR3 sequence: CASSPLGGDTEAFF. In nucleotides, the CDR3 is TGTGCCAGCTCACCATTAGGAGGGGACACTGAAGCTTTCTTT.

This clonotype was counted a few times. The chain couples TRBV7-4 to TRBJ2-7; 12 bases align to TRBD2. The CDR3 has 15 amino acids. Trimming took 5 bases from V and 6 from J; bases not matched to a gene: 8. Germline CDR1 is SGHVT and CDR2 is SQSDAQ. The CDR3 bases are TGTGCCAGCAGCCGCTTACTAGCGGGAGGTTTCGAGCAGTACTTC. Encoded protein: CASSRLLAGGFEQYF.

This clonotype was found a few times. This chain links TRBV9 with TRBJ1-3; tentative D call: TRBD1 (6 bases). Trimming left V 0 bases short and J 0 bases short, with 7 bases between. This CDR3 comprises 15 residues. CDR1 is SGDLS, CDR2 YYNGEE, per germline. The CDR3 reads CASSVVDSSGNTIYF. The DNA for the CDR3 is TGTGCCAGCAGCGTAGTGGACAGCTCTGGAAACACCATATATTTT. Filled out from reference TRBV9 and TRBJ1-3, the complete variable domain reads DSGVTQTPKHLITATGQRVTLRCSPRSGDLSVYWYQQSLDQGLQFLIQYYNGEERAKGNILERFSAQQFPDLHSELNLSSLELGDSALYFCASSVVDSSGNTIYFGEGSWLTVV.

This clonotype was seen many times. The gene calls are TRBV3-1 and TRBJ1-1; 7 bases align to TRBD1. With 0 bases clipped from V and 6 bases from J, the junction kept 7 bases outside the gene matches. This CDR3 has 15 residues. Looked up from germline, CDR1 is LGHDT and CDR2 is YNNKEL (reference sequence). CDR3 protein: CASSQDPGGWAEAFF. DNA of the CDR3: TGTGCCAGCAGCCAAGATCCAGGGGGTTGGGCTGAAGCTTTCTTT.